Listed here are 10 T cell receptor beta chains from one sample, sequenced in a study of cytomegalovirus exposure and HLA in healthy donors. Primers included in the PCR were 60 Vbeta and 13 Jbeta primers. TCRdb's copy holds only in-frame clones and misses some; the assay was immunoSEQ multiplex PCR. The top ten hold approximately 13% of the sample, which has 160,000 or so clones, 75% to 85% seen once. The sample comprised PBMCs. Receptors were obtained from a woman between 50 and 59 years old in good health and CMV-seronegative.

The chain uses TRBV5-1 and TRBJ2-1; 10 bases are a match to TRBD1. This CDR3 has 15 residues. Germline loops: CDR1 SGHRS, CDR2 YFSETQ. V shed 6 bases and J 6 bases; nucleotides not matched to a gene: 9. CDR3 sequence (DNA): TGCGCCAGCACCCGACAGGGGGCGCAAAGCAATGAGCAGTTCTTC. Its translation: CASTRQGAQSNEQFF. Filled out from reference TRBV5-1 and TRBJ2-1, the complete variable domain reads KAGVTQTPRYLIKTRGQQVTLSCSPISGHRSVSWYQQTPGQGLQFLFEYFSETQRNKGNFPGRFSGRQFSNSRSEMNVSTLELGDSALYLCASTRQGAQSNEQFFGPGTRLTVL.

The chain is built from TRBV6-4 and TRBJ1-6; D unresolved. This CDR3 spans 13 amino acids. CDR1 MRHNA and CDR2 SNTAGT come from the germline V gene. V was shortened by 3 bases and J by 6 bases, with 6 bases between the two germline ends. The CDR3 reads CASSEQLNSPLHF. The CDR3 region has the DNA TGTGCCAGCAGTGAACAGCTTAATTCACCCCTCCACTTT.

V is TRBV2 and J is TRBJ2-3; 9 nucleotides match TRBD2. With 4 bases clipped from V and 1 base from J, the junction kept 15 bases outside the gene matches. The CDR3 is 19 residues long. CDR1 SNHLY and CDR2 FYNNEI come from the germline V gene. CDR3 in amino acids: CASSGRIGGGGAGTDTQYF. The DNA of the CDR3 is TGTGCCAGCAGTGGAAGAATCGGCGGCGGGGGGGCCGGCACAGATACGCAGTATTTT.

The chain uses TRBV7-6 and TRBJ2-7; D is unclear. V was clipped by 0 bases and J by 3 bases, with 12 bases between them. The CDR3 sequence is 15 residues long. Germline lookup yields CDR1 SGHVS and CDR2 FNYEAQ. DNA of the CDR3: TGTGCCAGCAGCTTAGCCCCAGGCCTAAACTACGAGCAGTACTTC. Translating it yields CASSLAPGLNYEQYF.

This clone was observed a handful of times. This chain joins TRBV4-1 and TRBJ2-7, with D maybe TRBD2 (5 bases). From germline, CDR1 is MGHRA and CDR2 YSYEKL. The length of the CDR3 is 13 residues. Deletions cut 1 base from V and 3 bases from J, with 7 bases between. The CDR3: CASSQADFYEQYF. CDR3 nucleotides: TGCGCCAGCAGCCAAGCGGACTTCTACGAGCAGTACTTC.

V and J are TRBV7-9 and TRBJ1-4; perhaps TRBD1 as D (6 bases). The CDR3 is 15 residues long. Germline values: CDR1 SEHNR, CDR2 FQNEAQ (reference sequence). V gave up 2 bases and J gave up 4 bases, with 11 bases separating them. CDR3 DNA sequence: TGTGCCAGCAGCTTATATACAGGGCTTAATGAAAAACTGTTTTTT. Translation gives CASSLYTGLNEKLFF.

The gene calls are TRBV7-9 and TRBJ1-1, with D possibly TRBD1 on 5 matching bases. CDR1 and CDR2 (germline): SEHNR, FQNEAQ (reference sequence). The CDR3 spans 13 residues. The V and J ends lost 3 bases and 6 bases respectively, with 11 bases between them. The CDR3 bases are TGTGCCAGCAGCTTGGGACTAACGGCTGAAGCTTTCTTT. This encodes CASSLGLTAEAFF.

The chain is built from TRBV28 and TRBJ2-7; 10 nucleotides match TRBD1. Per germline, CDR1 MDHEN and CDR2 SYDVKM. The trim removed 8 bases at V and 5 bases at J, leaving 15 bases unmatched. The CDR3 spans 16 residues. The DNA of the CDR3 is TGTGCCAGCTGGGCCGATCCGGGACAGGGGACCCACGAGCAGTACTTC. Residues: CASWADPGQGTHEQYF.

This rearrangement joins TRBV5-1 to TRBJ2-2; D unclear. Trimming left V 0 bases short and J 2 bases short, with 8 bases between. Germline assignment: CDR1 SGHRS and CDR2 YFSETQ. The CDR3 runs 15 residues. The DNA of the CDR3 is TGCGCCAGCAGCTTGGTTGAACAAAACACCGGGGAGCTGTTTTTT. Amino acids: CASSLVEQNTGELFF.

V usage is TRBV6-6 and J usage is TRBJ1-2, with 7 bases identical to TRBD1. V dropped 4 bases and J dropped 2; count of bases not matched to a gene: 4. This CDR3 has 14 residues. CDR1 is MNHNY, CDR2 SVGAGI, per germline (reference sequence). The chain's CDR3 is CASSSPTGNYGYTF. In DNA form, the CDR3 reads TGTGCCAGCAGTTCACCGACAGGGAACTATGGCTACACCTTC.